These 13 T cell receptor beta chains came from one sample sequenced in a study of CD8 T cells in Susac syndrome. Random hexamers served to reverse transcribe about 0.5 to 1 ug RNA. TCRdb re-called the immunoSEQ multiplex PCR reads with MiXCR, one entry per CDR3 protein. The sample lists 120,000 or so distinct CDR3 sequences; just under 95% were seen once. The sequencing input was CD8+ T cells from PBMCs. The receptor set was obtained from a human donor with Susac syndrome.

This chain joins TRBV29-1 and TRBJ2-3; D gene ambiguous. V dropped 0 bases and J dropped 0 bases, with 7 bases sitting between them. CDR1 is SQVTM, CDR2 ANQGSEA, per germline. The CDR3 sequence is 14 residues long. The CDR3 region is CSVEDPRSTDTQYF. In DNA form, the CDR3 reads TGCAGCGTTGAAGATCCCAGAAGCACAGATACGCAGTATTTT.

The chain carries TRBV2 and TRBJ2-3, with 8 bases lining up with TRBD1. V lost 8 bases to trimming and J lost 0 bases; unmatched junction nucleotides: 7. The CDR3 extends over 15 amino acids. CDR1 SNHLY and CDR2 FYNNEI come from the germline V gene. The CDR3 here is CASLGDRRSTDTQYF. For the CDR3, the DNA is TGTGCCAGCCTTGGGGACAGGCGGAGCACAGATACGCAGTATTTT.

The chain links TRBV27 to TRBJ2-5, with D tentatively TRBD2 (5 bases). This CDR3 contains 14 residues. Germline V CDR1 and CDR2: MNHEY, SMNVEV (reference sequence). The V end was cut by 4 bases, the J end by 0 bases, with 9 bases between. The CDR3 is CASSSSADQETQYF. CDR3 DNA sequence: TGTGCCAGCAGTTCCTCAGCGGACCAAGAGACCCAGTACTTC.

The V gene is TRBV12-3 or TRBV12-4, the J gene TRBJ2-1, with D possibly matching TRBD2 (6 bases). V lost 5 bases and J 4 bases, leaving 12 bases between the germline ends. This CDR3 is built from 14 residues. CDR3 sequence: CASSNSGSYNEQFF. CDR3 bases: TGTGCCAGCAGTAATAGCGGCTCATACAATGAGCAGTTCTTC.

This clonotype is a singleton in its sample. This rearrangement joins TRBV14 to TRBJ2-5; 13 nucleotides align to TRBD2. With V trimmed by 3 bases and J by 6 bases, 4 bases remained unmatched. Germline CDR1 is SGHDN and CDR2 is FVKESK. The length of the CDR3 is 15 residues. This CDR3 is CASSHPGLAGKTQYF. The CDR3 coding sequence is TGTGCCAGCAGCCACCCGGGACTAGCGGGAAAGACCCAGTACTTC.

The rearrangement links TRBV6-4 to TRBJ2-2; 11 bases are a match to TRBD2. V shed 6 bases, J shed 3 bases, and the junction held 0 bases outside the gene matches. Germline V gene sequence: CDR1 MRHNA, CDR2 SNTAGT. The CDR3 spans 14 residues. The CDR3 loop reads CASRLAGDTGELFF. CDR3 in DNA: TGTGCCAGCAGACTAGCGGGGGACACCGGGGAGCTGTTTTTT.

Written as DNA, the CDR3 is TGTGCCAGCAGCCAGACAGGATCCTACGAGCAGTACTTC. Its translation: CASSQTGSYEQYF. The chain has TRBV3-1 and TRBJ2-7, with D perhaps matching TRBD1 (6 bases). There are 13 residues in the CDR3. V dropped 3 bases and J dropped 1 base, with 7 bases sitting between them. Germline loops: CDR1 LGHDT, CDR2 YNNKEL (reference sequence).

This chain joins TRBV29-1 and TRBJ1-2; no definite D call. V shed 5 bases and J shed 4 bases, with 14 bases lying between them. The length of the CDR3 is 13 residues. Germline V CDR1 and CDR2: SQVTM, ANQGSEA. Written as DNA, the CDR3 is TGCAGCGTTTCTACTGGACCGAGCTATGGCTACACCTTC. Amino acids: CSVSTGPSYGYTF.

This chain uses TRBV9 with TRBJ2-5, with 7 nucleotides matching TRBD2. Per the germline V gene, CDR1 is SGDLS and CDR2 is YYNGEE. The CDR3 totals 15 residues. V lost 0 bases, J lost 4 bases, and 6 bases stayed unmatched. CDR3 residues: CASSVADAGVETQYF. CDR3 coding DNA: TGTGCCAGCAGCGTAGCGGATGCGGGGGTAGAGACCCAGTACTTC.

The rearrangement joins TRBV6-2 or TRBV6-3 to TRBJ2-1, with unresolved D. V was pared by 2 bases and J by 5 bases, with 4 bases between. The CDR3 runs to 12 residues. CDR1 and CDR2 (germline): MNHEY, SVGEGT. DNA for the CDR3: TGTGCCAGCAGTTACCCGGACAATGAGCAGTTCTTC. Amino acid sequence: CASSYPDNEQFF.

V gene TRBV7-9 combines with J gene TRBJ2-7; the D is unclear. The V gene lost 1 base and the J gene lost 2 bases, with 9 bases spanning the gap. The CDR3 is 14 amino acids. The germline gives CDR1 SEHNR, CDR2 FQNEAQ (reference sequence). CDR3 nucleotides: TGTGCCAGCAGCTTAGACGACCGAGCCTACGAGCAGTACTTC. As protein: CASSLDDRAYEQYF. The whole variable domain, remainder taken from reference TRBV7-9 and TRBJ2-7, is DTGVSQNPRHKITKRGQNVTFRCDPISEHNRLYWYRQTLGQGPEFLTYFQNEAQLEKSRLLSDRFSAERPKGSFSTLEIQRTEQGDSAMYLCASSLDDRAYEQYFGPGTRLTVT.

The chain has TRBV9 and TRBJ2-3, with 13 bases that match TRBD2. J lost 1 base, V lost 0 bases, and 5 bases had no gene match. The germline V gene encodes CDR1 SGDLS and CDR2 YYNGEE. The CDR3 loop spans 18 amino acids. As DNA, the CDR3 is TGTGCCAGCAGCGTAGCCCCACTAGCGGGGGGGGGCACAGATACGCAGTATTTT. Protein sequence: CASSVAPLAGGGTDTQYF. Full variable domain (remainder filled in from reference TRBV9 and TRBJ2-3): DSGVTQTPKHLITATGQRVTLRCSPRSGDLSVYWYQQSLDQGLQFLIQYYNGEERAKGNILERFSAQQFPDLHSELNLSSLELGDSALYFCASSVAPLAGGGTDTQYFGPGTRLTVL.

This clonotype came up once. At one end the junction does not follow the germline gene, possibly because of a read error. The chain recombines TRBV4-1 with TRBJ1-1; D is unresolved. The CDR3 consists of 14 residues. Germline V gives CDR1 MGHRA, CDR2 YSYEKL. CDR3: CASSQGSTTVESFF. CDR3 nucleotide sequence: TGCGCCAGCAGCCAAGGGTCGACAACGGTTGAATCTTTCTTT.